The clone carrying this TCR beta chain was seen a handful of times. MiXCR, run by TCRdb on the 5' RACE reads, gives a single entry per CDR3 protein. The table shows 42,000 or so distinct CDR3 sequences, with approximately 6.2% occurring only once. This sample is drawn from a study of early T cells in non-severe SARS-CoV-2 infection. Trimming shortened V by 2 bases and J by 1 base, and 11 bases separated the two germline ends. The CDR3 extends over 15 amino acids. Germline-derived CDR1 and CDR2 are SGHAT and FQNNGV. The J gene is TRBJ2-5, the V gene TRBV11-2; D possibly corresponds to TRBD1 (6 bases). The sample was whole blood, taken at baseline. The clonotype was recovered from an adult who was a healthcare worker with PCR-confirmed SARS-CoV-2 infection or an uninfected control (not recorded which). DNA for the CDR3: TGTGCCAGCAGCTTAACAACGGACAGCCAAGAGACCCAGTACTTC. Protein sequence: CASSLTTDSQETQYF.